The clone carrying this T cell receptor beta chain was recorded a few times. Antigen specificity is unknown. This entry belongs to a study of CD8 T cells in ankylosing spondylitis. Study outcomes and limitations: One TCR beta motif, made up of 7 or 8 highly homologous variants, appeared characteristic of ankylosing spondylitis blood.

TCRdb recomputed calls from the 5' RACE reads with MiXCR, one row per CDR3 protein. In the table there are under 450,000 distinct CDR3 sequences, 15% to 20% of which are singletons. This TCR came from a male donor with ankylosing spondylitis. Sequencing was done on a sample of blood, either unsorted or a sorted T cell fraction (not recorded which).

CDR3 nucleotide sequence: TGTGCCAGCAGATCCGGGACTAGCGGTTTTGCAGATACGCAGTATTTT. It encodes CASRSGTSGFADTQYF. This chain links TRBV11-2 with TRBJ2-3; 11 bases fit TRBD2. The germline V gene has CDR1 SGHAT and CDR2 FQNNGV. The CDR3 sequence is 16 residues long. The trim removed 6 bases at V and 4 bases at J, leaving 9 bases unmatched.